This T cell receptor (beta chain) stems from a study of blood T cell repertoires in COVID-19 (dated by TCRdb to the early 2020s). Some background on the complete study: The collaborator samples originated in the United States, Italy and Spain and spanned the acute and convalescent phases of COVID-19. The material from the prospective study consisted of cDNA or gDNA derived from T cells, B-cell-depleted T cells, or PBMCs. Subjects who had been exposed to COVID-19, were actively infected with it, or had recovered from it provided the deeply sampled blood TCRbeta repertoires that made up the dataset. The repertoires were released in a freely available public database meant as a resource for research on the immune response to SARS-CoV-2. Samples came from the ongoing ImmuneRACE study (first 160 participants) plus 1,254 subjects from 6 global collaborators. Sample metadata almost always included a de-identified subject ID, COVID-19 status, age in years and sex. Where available, HLA class I and class II types were obtained from metadata supplied by the sample provider rather than from assay-based typing.

Whole blood was collected in K2EDTA tubes by collaborating institutions according to the institutions' own protocols. For TCRbeta analysis, collaborator samples were shipped as frozen whole blood, as isolated PBMCs, or as DNA extracted from either sample type. The immunoSEQ Assay, a bias-controlled multiplex PCR, was used to amplify TCRbeta CDR3 regions from genomic DNA. The original pipeline was this. Nucleated cell counts per sample were estimated from amplification of reference gene primers within the assay. To quantify the absolute abundance of each unique TCRbeta CDR3 rearrangement, sequence reads were collapsed and filtered. For each sample, productive Simpson clonality was calculated by taking the square root of Simpson's diversity index across productive rearrangements. The immuneACCESS repertoire file appears here via TCRdb, limited to in-frame rearrangements. These files lack a portion of the clones; in checked studies, under half of the deficit traces to unresolved V genes, and the cause of the others is not known. Clonal size and the V and J genes are those of that table, whereas D and trimming came from the DNA. For this sample there are around 200,000 clones; around 80% appear just once. Clones ranked in the top ten supply over 13% of the sample.

Summary of the overall study and its limitations: Clinical and demographic metadata were provided uncurated, with the amount varying by source and participant.

Concerning this clone itself: Its antigen is not yet known. No per-base quality is available; no much larger clone lies one base away.

The origin of this receptor is a man aged 30 to 39 with active or convalescent COVID-19. Sequencing was done on a sample of peripheral blood.

The CDR3 region reads CASSLPGSYFTF. The sequenced DNA is TGTGCCAGCAGTTTGCCCGGTTCATATTTCACCTTC. Recombination connected TRBV28 to TRBJ1-2; the D segment cannot be called with confidence. CDR1 MDHEN and CDR2 SYDVKM were looked up in the germline V gene. Trimming costs V 3 bases and J 13 bases, and their ends lie 15 bases apart. CDR3 length: 12 amino acids, cysteine to phenylalanine. Kept here is only the CDR3 DNA, which spans 36 bases and is read in frame from base 1.